This TCR beta chain is drawn from a study of cytomegalovirus exposure and HLA in healthy donors. Study-wide results and caveats: Follow-up analysis seemed to connect common viral pathogens with several of the most significant clusters identified. The presence/absence work took it that sequencing depth was about the same across donors. Reports indicated that the classifier achieved high specificity and sensitivity in diagnosing cytomegalovirus status.

Primers for the PCR totalled 60 Vbeta and 13 Jbeta. TCRdb's table, derived via immunoSEQ multiplex PCR, lists solely in-frame clones and lacks some. Of about 140,000 clones in the sample, 77% were seen once. On this clone: Its antigen remains unknown.

This CDR3 has 18 residues. Per the germline V gene, CDR1 is MGHDK and CDR2 is SYGVNS. J lost 1 base, V lost 2 bases, and 12 bases had no gene match. This clonotype was obtained from a female donor in good health and CMV-seronegative. The sequencing input was PBMCs. The chain carries TRBV25-1 and TRBJ2-7; TRBD1 matches 9 bases. The CDR3 is CASSEVPGQGALSYEQYF. DNA of the CDR3: TGTGCCAGCAGTGAAGTCCCGGGACAGGGAGCGCTTTCCTACGAGCAGTACTTC.